One sample yielded the 24 T cell receptor beta chains listed below, sequenced in a study of post-analysis software for immune sequencing data. Whole-study results and caveats: Several TRBV segments, TRBV5-6, TRBV5-1 and TRBV20-1 among them, were found more frequent in patients than controls.

Their target antigens are unknown. Every TCR beta cDNA library bore unique molecular identifiers. Via MiXCR, TCRdb re-called the PCR reads, giving one row per CDR3 protein. The sample shows about 760,000 distinct CDR3 sequences, 30% of them seen only once. The sequencing input was blood. The receptors come from a girl aged 5-17 years with multiple sclerosis.

The chain has TRBV4-1 and TRBJ2-7; 11 positions agree with TRBD1. Germline assignment: CDR1 MGHRA and CDR2 YSYEKL. V lost 3 bases, J lost 0 bases, and 7 bases stayed unmatched. The CDR3 covers 17 residues. CDR3 amino acids: CASSHRGGTGGSYEQYF. CDR3 DNA: TGCGCCAGCAGCCACCGGGGCGGGACAGGGGGCTCCTACGAGCAGTACTTC.

V and J are TRBV6-1 and TRBJ2-4; 8 positions agree with TRBD2. The CDR3 extends over 15 amino acids. V was pared by 1 base and J by 13 bases, with 12 bases of the junction left unmatched. The germline CDR1 and CDR2 sequences are MNHNS and SASEGT. The CDR3 DNA is TGTGCCAGCAGTGAAGGCGGGGGGAGAAGAACGGGGCAGTACTTC. Translating gives CASSEGGGRRTGQYF.

The V gene is TRBV29-1, the J gene TRBJ2-3; the D call may be TRBD1 or TRBD2 (5 bases each). V gave up 7 bases and J gave up 4 bases, with 9 bases separating them. Germline V gene sequence: CDR1 SQVTM, CDR2 ANQGSEA. The CDR3 has 11 residues. As DNA, the CDR3 is TGCAGCGGGGGACCCGCAGATACGCAGTATTTT. This sequence encodes CSGGPADTQYF.

The gene calls are TRBV20-1 and TRBJ1-6; 7 nucleotides align to TRBD1. CDR1 is DFQATT and CDR2 is SNEGSKA in the germline V gene (reference sequence). Losses at the gene ends were 6 bases for V and 7 bases for J; bases not matched to a gene: 15. The CDR3 spans 16 residues. The CDR3 sequence is CSALPTGERSNSPLHF. DNA of the CDR3: TGCAGTGCCCTCCCTACAGGGGAAAGATCAAATTCACCCCTCCACTTT.

This clonotype was recorded a few times. This rearrangement joins TRBV29-1 to TRBJ2-1; weak D call: TRBD2 (5 bases). Germline CDR1 SQVTM, CDR2 ANQGSEA. The CDR3 totals 13 residues. The V and J ends lost 6 bases and 0 bases respectively, with 9 bases between them. The CDR3: CSVAESSYNEQFF. The CDR3 DNA reads as TGCAGCGTAGCGGAAAGCTCCTACAATGAGCAGTTCTTC.

V gene TRBV20-1 combines with J gene TRBJ1-2; D call uncertain. Germline V gives CDR1 DFQATT, CDR2 SNEGSKA (reference sequence). The CDR3 is made up of 15 amino acids. The V end was cut by 0 bases, the J end by 7 bases, with 18 bases between. As DNA, the CDR3 is TGCAGTGCTAGAGATCCGGCCAGCCCAGACTGTGGCTACACCTTC. It is translated as CSARDPASPDCGYTF.

The chain employs TRBV12-3 or TRBV12-4 and TRBJ2-7; D not resolved. The CDR3 sequence is 15 residues long. The V and J ends lost 3 bases and 7 bases respectively, with 19 bases between them. Here the CDR3 reads CASSFLREQQGEQYF. The DNA for the CDR3 is TGTGCCAGCAGTTTTTTAAGGGAACAACAAGGGGAGCAGTACTTC.

The chain combines TRBV12-3 or TRBV12-4 with TRBJ1-1, with TRBD1 matching 7 bases. J was trimmed by 4 bases and V by 11 bases; bases with no gene match: 19. CDR3 length equals 16 residues. The CDR3 nucleotides are TGTGCCTGCCAACCGCCGGGACAGCTGGGGGGCACTGAAGCTTTCTTT. This translates into CACQPPGQLGGTEAFF.

The gene calls are TRBV20-1 and TRBJ1-1, with D possibly matching TRBD1 (5 bases). The germline V and J ends were trimmed by 5 bases and 2 bases, with 9 bases remaining between them. This CDR3 contains 12 residues. Germline CDR1 reads DFQATT; CDR2 reads SNEGSKA (reference sequence). CDR3 DNA sequence: TGCAGTGCTCAAACAGGAAACACTGAAGCTTTCTTT. Its translation is CSAQTGNTEAFF.

This clonotype was detected once. The chain links TRBV7-2 to TRBJ2-7; no clear D gene. The CDR3 is 16 residues long. The germline CDR1 and CDR2 sequences are SGHTA and FQGNSA. Trimming removed 5 bases from V and 0 bases from J, with 17 bases in between. In DNA form, the CDR3 reads TGTGCCAGCAGCCACCGGTCAACCCAGAGCTCCTACGAGCAGTACTTC. It codes for CASSHRSTQSSYEQYF.

This clonotype was counted only a few times. J is TRBJ2-5 and V is TRBV5-5; 10 nucleotides align to TRBD2. The germline V gene encodes CDR1 SGHKS and CDR2 YYEKEE (reference sequence). The CDR3 sequence is 17 residues long. After removal of 4 bases from V and 5 bases from J, the junction contained 14 bases not matched to a gene. CDR3 DNA: TGTGCCAGCAGCGCAGATGAAGCGGGGGGGCCTAAGGAGACCCAGTACTTC. Translated, it gives CASSADEAGGPKETQYF.

The rearrangement joins TRBV5-1 to TRBJ2-1; 8 nucleotides line up with TRBD2. Germline V lookup: CDR1 SGHRS, CDR2 YFSETQ. The CDR3 is made up of 15 amino acids. V trimming: 3 bases; J trimming: 7 bases; junction bases outside the gene matches: 9. This CDR3 reads CASSSGLERRNEQFF. The CDR3 DNA reads TGCGCCAGCAGCTCGGGACTAGAGAGGCGGAATGAGCAGTTCTTC.

In this sample, this clonotype turned up a few times. The V gene is TRBV7-2, the J gene TRBJ2-7; the D gene is possibly TRBD2 (6 bases). The CDR3 spans 14 residues. CDR1 is SGHTA and CDR2 is FQGNSA in the germline V gene. V shed 2 bases and J shed 2 bases, with 10 bases lying between them. For the CDR3, the DNA is TGTGCCAGCAGCTTACCCGGGAGTCCCTACGAGCAGTACTTC. Encoded protein: CASSLPGSPYEQYF.

J is TRBJ2-3 and V is TRBV14; 8 bases align to TRBD1. The CDR3 loop spans 15 amino acids. Germline CDR1 SGHDN, CDR2 FVKESK. Losses at the gene ends were 4 bases for V and 5 bases for J; bases not matched to a gene: 8. CDR3 region: CASSRRTGSGDTQYF. The CDR3 nucleotides read TGTGCCAGCAGCCGACGGACAGGGAGTGGAGATACGCAGTATTTT.

For this clonotype: Germline is not matched at one junction end, which may reflect a read error. J is TRBJ2-1 and V is TRBV18; 7 bases align to TRBD1. Germline V lookup: CDR1 KGHSH, CDR2 LQKENI. This CDR3 has 16 amino acids. CDR3: CASSPGAGGPYSEQFF. In DNA form, the CDR3 reads TGTGCCAGCTCACCAGGCGCAGGGGGACCCTACAGTGAGCAGTTCTTC.

This clonotype was recorded at least ten times. The V call is TRBV20-1, the J call TRBJ2-7, with TRBD2 identical over 8 bases. V lost 5 bases and J lost 4; bases outside the gene matches: 19. The CDR3 has 17 residues. CDR1 and CDR2 from the germline V gene are DFQATT and SNEGSKA (reference sequence). CDR3: CSAESSAGVGTTYEQYF. CDR3 nucleotide sequence: TGCAGTGCTGAATCCTCAGCGGGAGTAGGAACAACTTACGAGCAGTACTTC.

The CDR3, as DNA: TGCAGTGCACAGACGGGGGTCGGTAATGAGCAGTTCTTC. This gives the protein CSAQTGVGNEQFF. The rearrangement joins TRBV20-1 to TRBJ2-1, with D possibly being TRBD2 (6 bases). Germline CDR1 reads DFQATT; CDR2 reads SNEGSKA (reference sequence). The V and J ends lost 6 bases and 7 bases respectively, with 16 bases between them. This CDR3 region has 13 residues.

The table lists this clonotype with a few counts. The chain employs TRBV6-1 and TRBJ2-1; D ambiguous. This CDR3 region has 13 residues. Trimming shortened V by 2 bases and J by 12 bases, and 14 bases separated the two germline ends. CDR1 is MNHNS and CDR2 is SASEGT in the germline V gene. The CDR3: CASSESGRLVQFF. In DNA form, the CDR3 reads TGTGCCAGCAGTGAATCTGGTAGGCTTGTGCAGTTCTTC.

The J gene is TRBJ2-7, the V gene TRBV28; D is possibly TRBD1 or TRBD2 (5 bases each). The V gene's germline CDR1 is MDHEN and CDR2 SYDVKM. Trimming shortened V by 5 bases and J by 1 base, and 15 bases separated the two germline ends. There are 15 residues in the CDR3. The CDR3 loop reads CASSGTGRRSYEQYF. CDR3 nucleotide sequence: TGTGCCAGCAGTGGAACGGGACGGAGATCCTACGAGCAGTACTTC.

Of note for this clonotype: The junction departs from the called germline gene at one end, perhaps through a read error. V is TRBV10-2 and J is TRBJ2-3, with D perhaps matching TRBD1 (5 bases). CDR3 size: 14 residues. Germline assignment: CDR1 WSHSY and CDR2 SAAADI. The CDR3 DNA is TGCGCCAGCAGTGAGCACAGAACGACAGATGCGCAGTATTTT. Translated: CASSEHRTTDAQYF.

Only one count was recorded for this clonotype. The J gene is TRBJ1-2, the V gene TRBV2; possible D gene TRBD1, 5 bases. The CDR3 is made up of 13 amino acids. V was clipped by 10 bases and J by 2 bases, with 14 bases between them. CDR1 is SNHLY, CDR2 FYNNEI, per germline. The CDR3 reads CAIVRGENYGYTF. The CDR3, as DNA: TGTGCCATCGTACGGGGCGAGAACTATGGCTACACCTTC.

This clonotype has ten or more counts. The chain has TRBV29-1 and TRBJ2-1; TRBD1 matches at 7 bases. This CDR3 has 15 residues. Trimming at V came to 1 base and at J to 1 base, leaving 4 bases not matched to a gene. Germline CDR1 SQVTM, CDR2 ANQGSEA. The CDR3 coding sequence is TGCAGCGTTGAAGCTGGACAGGTGTCCTACAATGAGCAGTTCTTC. It specifies CSVEAGQVSYNEQFF.

This clonotype has just a few counts. The chain has TRBV3-1 and TRBJ2-2; D gene unclear. The ends were cut back, 3 bases at V and 6 bases at J, with 5 bases in the middle. The CDR3 consists of 12 residues. The germline CDR1 and CDR2 sequences are LGHDT and YNNKEL (reference sequence). The CDR3 region has the DNA TGTGCCAGCAGCCAGGGATCCGGGGAGCTGTTTTTT. Translated, it gives CASSQGSGELFF.

This clonotype appeared a few times. This sequence joins TRBV5-6 and TRBJ2-3, with 10 bases aligning to TRBD2. Germline V gene lookup returns CDR1 SGHDT and CDR2 YYEEEE. Losses at the gene ends were 1 base for V and 5 bases for J; bases not matched to a gene: 4. There are 15 residues in the CDR3. This chain's CDR3 is CASSLYSGRRDTQYF. CDR3 bases: TGTGCCAGCAGCTTGTATAGCGGGAGGAGAGATACGCAGTATTTT.